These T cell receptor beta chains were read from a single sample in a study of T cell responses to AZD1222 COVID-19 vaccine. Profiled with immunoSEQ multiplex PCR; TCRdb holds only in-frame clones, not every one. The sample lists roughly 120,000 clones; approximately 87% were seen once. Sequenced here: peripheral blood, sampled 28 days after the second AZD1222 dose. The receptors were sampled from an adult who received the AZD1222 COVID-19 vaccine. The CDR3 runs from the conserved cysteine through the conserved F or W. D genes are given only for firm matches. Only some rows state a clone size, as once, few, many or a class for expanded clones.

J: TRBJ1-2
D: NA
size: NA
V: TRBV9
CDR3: CASSVAVNYGYTF
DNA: TGTGCCAGCAGCGTAGCCGTTAACTATGGCTACACCTTC

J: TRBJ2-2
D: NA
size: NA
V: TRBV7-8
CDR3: CASSLAPEGATGELFF
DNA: TGTGCCAGCAGCTTAGCCCCGGAGGGCGCCACCGGGGAGCTGTTTTTT

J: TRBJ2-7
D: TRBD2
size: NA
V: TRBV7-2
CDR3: CASSLRGRAESYEQYF
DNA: TGTGCCAGCAGCCTGCGAGGGAGGGCCGAGTCCTACGAGCAGTACTTC

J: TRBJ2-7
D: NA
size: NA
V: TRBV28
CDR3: CASQRNGPYEQYF
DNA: TGTGCCAGCCAAAGGAACGGCCCCTACGAGCAGTACTTC

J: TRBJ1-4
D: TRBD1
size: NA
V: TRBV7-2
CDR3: CASSLSQGGSNEKLFF
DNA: TGTGCCAGCAGCCTTTCACAGGGGGGCAGCAATGAAAAACTGTTTTTT

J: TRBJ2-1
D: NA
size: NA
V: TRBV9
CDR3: CASSPGAKPAGEQFF
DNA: TGTGCCAGCAGCCCTGGTGCGAAGCCGGCGGGTGAGCAGTTCTTC

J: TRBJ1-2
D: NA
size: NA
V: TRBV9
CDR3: CASSSDYGYTF
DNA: TGTGCCAGCAGCTCAGACTATGGCTACACCTTC

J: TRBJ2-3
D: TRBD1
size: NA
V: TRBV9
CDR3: CASSARQGALADTQYF
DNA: TGTGCCAGCAGCGCCAGACAGGGGGCACTAGCAGATACGCAGTATTTT

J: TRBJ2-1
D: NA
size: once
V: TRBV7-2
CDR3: CASRSMGGRNEQFF
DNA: TGTGCCAGCAGATCCATGGGTGGTCGCAATGAGCAGTTCTTC

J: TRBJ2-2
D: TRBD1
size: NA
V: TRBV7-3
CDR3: CASSLPRTGEPGELFF
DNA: TGTGCCAGCAGCTTACCGCGGACAGGGGAACCCGGGGAGCTGTTTTTT

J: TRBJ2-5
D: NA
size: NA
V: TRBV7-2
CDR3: CASSLVLAPQETQYF
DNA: TGTGCCAGCAGCTTAGTTCTAGCACCACAAGAGACCCAGTACTTC

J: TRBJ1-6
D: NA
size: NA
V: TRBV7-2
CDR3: CASTAAVLYNSPLHF
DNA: TGTGCCAGCACCGCGGCAGTCCTCTATAATTCACCCCTCCACTTT

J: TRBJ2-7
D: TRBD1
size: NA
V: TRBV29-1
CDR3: CSVLQGASSYEQYF
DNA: TGCAGCGTCTTACAGGGGGCATCCTCCTACGAGCAGTACTTC

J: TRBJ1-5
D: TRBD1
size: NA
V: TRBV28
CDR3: CASSLQGVYQPQHF
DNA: TGTGCCAGCAGCTTACAGGGGGTGTATCAGCCCCAGCATTTT

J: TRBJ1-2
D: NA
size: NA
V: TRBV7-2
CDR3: CASSVEGADYGYTF
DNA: TGTGCCAGCAGCGTCGAAGGGGCTGACTATGGCTACACCTTC

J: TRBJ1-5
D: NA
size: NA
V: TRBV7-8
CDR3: CASSLAGRDQPQHF
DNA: TGTGCCAGCAGCTTAGCGGGCCGGGACCAGCCCCAGCATTTT

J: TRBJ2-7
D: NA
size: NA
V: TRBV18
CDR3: CASSPPPYSYEQYF
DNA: TGTGCCAGCTCACCACCTCCGTACTCCTACGAGCAGTACTTC

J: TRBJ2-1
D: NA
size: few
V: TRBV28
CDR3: CASSLGVRRTVGQFF
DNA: TGTGCCAGCAGTTTAGGGGTCAGAAGGACAGTTGGGCAGTTCTTC

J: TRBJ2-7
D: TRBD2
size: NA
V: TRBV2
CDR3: CASSHGREYF
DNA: TGTGCCAGCTCTCACGGGAGGGAGTACTTC

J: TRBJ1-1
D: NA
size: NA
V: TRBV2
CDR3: CASREGQGLNTEAFF
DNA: TGTGCCAGCAGGGAGGGACAAGGTTTGAACACTGAAGCTTTCTTT

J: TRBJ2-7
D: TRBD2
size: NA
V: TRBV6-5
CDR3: CATGPSGVEQYF
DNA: TGTGCCACGGGGCCTAGCGGGGTCGAGCAGTACTTC

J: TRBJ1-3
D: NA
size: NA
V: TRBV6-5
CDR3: CASSPQGLEGNTIYF
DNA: TGTGCCAGCAGTCCCCAAGGGTTGGAAGGAAACACCATATATTTT

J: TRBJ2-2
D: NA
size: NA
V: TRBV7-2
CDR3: CASSPGTPNTGELFF
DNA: TGTGCCAGCAGCCCCGGGACTCCAAATACCGGGGAGCTGTTTTTT

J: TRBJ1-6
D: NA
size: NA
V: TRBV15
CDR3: CATSRDLRTLTDSPLHF
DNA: TGTGCCACCAGCAGAGATCTCAGGACCCTGACGGATTCACCCCTCCACTTT

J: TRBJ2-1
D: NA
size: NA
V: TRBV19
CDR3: CASIAAAGEQFF
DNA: TGTGCCAGTATCGCCGCGGCAGGTGAGCAGTTCTTC

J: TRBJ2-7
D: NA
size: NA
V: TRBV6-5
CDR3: CASLRTDSSYEQYF
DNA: TGTGCCAGCCTCCGGACAGACAGCTCCTACGAGCAGTACTTC

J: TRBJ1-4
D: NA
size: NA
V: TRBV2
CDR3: CASSGQHEKLFF
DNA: TGTGCCAGCAGTGGACAGCACGAAAAACTGTTTTTT

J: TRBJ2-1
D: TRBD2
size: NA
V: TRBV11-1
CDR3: CASSLHGLADQNEQFF
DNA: TGTGCCAGCAGCTTACACGGACTAGCCGATCAGAATGAGCAGTTCTTC

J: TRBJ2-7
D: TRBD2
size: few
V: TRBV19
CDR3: CASSISTSAHYEQYF
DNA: TGTGCCAGTAGTATATCCACTAGCGCGCACTACGAGCAGTACTTC

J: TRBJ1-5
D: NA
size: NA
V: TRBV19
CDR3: CASSMGQNNQPQHF
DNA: TGTGCCAGTAGTATGGGGCAAAACAATCAGCCCCAGCATTTT

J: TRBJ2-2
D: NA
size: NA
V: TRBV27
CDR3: CASSFLGLTGELFF
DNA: TGTGCCAGCAGTTTTCTGGGTTTGACCGGGGAGCTGTTTTTT

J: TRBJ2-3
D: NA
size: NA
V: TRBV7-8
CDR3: CASSLAGETDTQYF
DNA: TGTGCCAGCAGCTTAGCGGGGGAGACAGATACGCAGTATTTT

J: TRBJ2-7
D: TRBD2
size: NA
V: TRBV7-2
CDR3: CASSFSGTSGTITYEQYF
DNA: TGTGCCAGCAGCTTCTCCGGGACTAGCGGGACGATAACCTACGAGCAGTACTTC

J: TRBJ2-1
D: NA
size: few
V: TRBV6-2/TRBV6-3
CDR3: CASSYQAWNEQFF
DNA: TGTGCCAGCAGTTACCAGGCATGGAATGAGCAGTTCTTC

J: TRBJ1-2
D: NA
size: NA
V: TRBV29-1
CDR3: CSALSDTYYGYTF
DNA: TGCAGCGCCCTGTCGGATACCTACTATGGCTACACCTTC

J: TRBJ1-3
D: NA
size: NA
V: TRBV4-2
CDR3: CASSQESVGRRISSGNTIYF
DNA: TGTGCCAGCAGCCAAGAATCCGTGGGGCGGAGGATAAGCTCTGGAAACACCATATATTTT

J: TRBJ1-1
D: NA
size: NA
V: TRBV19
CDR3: CASSIVMGAEAFF
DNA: TGTGCCAGTAGTATAGTAATGGGGGCTGAAGCTTTCTTT

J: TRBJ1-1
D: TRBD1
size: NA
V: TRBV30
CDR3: CAWSDREYTEAFF
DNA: TGTGCCTGGAGCGACAGGGAGTACACTGAAGCTTTCTTT

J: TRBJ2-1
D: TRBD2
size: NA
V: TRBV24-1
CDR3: CATSDLGSGAWNEQFF
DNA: TGTGCCACCAGTGATTTGGGTAGCGGGGCCTGGAATGAGCAGTTCTTC

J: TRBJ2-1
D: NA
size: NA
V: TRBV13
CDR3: CASSIPMAVNEQFF
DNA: TGTGCCAGCAGCATACCTATGGCTGTCAATGAGCAGTTCTTC

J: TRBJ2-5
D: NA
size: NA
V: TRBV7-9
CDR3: CASTWSRQETQYF
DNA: TGTGCCAGCACATGGAGCAGACAAGAGACCCAGTACTTC

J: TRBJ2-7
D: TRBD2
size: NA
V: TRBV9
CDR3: CASSTSGSYEQYF
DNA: TGTGCCAGCAGCACTAGCGGGAGCTACGAGCAGTACTTC

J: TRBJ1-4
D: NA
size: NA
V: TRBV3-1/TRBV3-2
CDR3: CASSQDGAINEKLFF
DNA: TGTGCCAGCAGCCAAGACGGGGCGATTAATGAAAAACTGTTTTTT

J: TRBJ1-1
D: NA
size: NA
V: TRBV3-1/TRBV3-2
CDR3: CASSSRDQDAFF
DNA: TGTGCCAGCAGCTCCAGGGACCAGGACGCTTTCTTT

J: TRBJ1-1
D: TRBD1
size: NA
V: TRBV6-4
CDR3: CASSHGQGANTEAFF
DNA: TGTGCCAGCAGCCACGGACAGGGGGCGAACACTGAAGCTTTCTTT

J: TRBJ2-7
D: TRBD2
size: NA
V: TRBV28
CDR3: CASSRLAGASSEQYF
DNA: TGTGCCAGCAGTCGGCTAGCGGGAGCCAGTTCCGAGCAGTACTTC

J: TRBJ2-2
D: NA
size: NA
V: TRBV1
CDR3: CTSTAPGTGELFF
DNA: TGCACCAGCACCGCTCCGGGGACCGGGGAGCTGTTTTTT

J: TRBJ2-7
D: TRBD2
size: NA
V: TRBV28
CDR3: CASSPLAGGRYEQYF
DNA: TGTGCCAGCAGCCCGTTGGCGGGAGGCCGCTACGAGCAGTACTTC

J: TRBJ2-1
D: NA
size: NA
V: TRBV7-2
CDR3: CASDMLGGGYNEQFF
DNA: TGTGCCAGCGACATGTTGGGAGGGGGGTACAATGAGCAGTTCTTC

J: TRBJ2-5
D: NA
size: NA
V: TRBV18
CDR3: CASSPAVALRQQETQYF
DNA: TGTGCCAGCTCACCTGCCGTCGCATTGCGACAGCAAGAGACCCAGTACTTC

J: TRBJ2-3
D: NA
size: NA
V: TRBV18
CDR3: CASSPPRNGGTNTDTQYF
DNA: TGTGCCAGCTCACCACCGAGGAACGGGGGGACAAACACAGATACGCAGTATTTT

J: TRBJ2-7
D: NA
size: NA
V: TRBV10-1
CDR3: CASSVAGQGPREQYF
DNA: TGCGCCAGCAGCGTCGCGGGTCAGGGGCCCCGCGAGCAGTACTTC

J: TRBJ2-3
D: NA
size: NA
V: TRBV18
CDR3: CASSPLATDTQYF
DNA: TGTGCCAGCTCACCGCTAGCCACAGATACGCAGTATTTT

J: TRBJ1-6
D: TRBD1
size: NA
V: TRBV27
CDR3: CASSTDRGPSNSPLHF
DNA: TGTGCCAGCAGTACGGACAGGGGGCCATCGAATTCACCCCTCCACTTT

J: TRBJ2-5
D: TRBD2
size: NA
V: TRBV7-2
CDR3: CASSLRLAGGLSETQYF
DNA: TGTGCCAGCAGCTTACGGCTAGCGGGGGGGCTGAGTGAGACCCAGTACTTC

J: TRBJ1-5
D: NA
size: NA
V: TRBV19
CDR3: CASSMERGGVRPQHF
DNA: TGTGCCAGTAGTATGGAGCGGGGAGGGGTTCGGCCCCAGCATTTT

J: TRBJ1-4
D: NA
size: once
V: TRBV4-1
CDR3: CASSQVILMAGKGKLFF
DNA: TGCGCCAGCAGCCAAGTTATCTTGATGGCAGGGAAGGGAAAACTGTTTTTT

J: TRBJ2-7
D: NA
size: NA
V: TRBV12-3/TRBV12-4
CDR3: CASSQGGIAEQYF
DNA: TGTGCCAGCAGCCAGGGGGGAATAGCAGAGCAGTACTTC

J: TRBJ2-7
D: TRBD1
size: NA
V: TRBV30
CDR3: CAWRVQGASYEQYF
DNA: TGTGCCTGGAGGGTACAGGGGGCCTCCTACGAGCAGTACTTC

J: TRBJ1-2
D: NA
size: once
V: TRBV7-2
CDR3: CASSPDGYGYTF
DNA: TGTGCCAGCAGCCCGGACGGTTATGGCTACACCTTC